This T cell receptor (beta chain) is from a study of blood T cell repertoires in COVID-19. Whole-study context: Material from acute and convalescent COVID-19 was sourced from the United States, Italy and Spain.

TCRdb's table, derived via immunoSEQ multiplex PCR, lists solely in-frame clones and lacks some. Of 300,000 to 350,000 clones in the sample, roughly 90% are singletons; the top ten hold 3.5% to 4.5%. Germline CDR1 and CDR2: SSHAT and FNYEAQ (reference sequence). The CDR3 has 13 residues. For this clone: An end of the junction differs from the germline gene, which may be a read error.

Cohorts were assigned according to the clinical history that participants reported. The chain has TRBV7-7 and TRBJ1-1; D possibly corresponds to TRBD1 (5 bases). Input material: PBMCs or T cells enriched from blood (not recorded which). The sequence was collected from a young woman with acute COVID-19. CDR3 DNA sequence: TGTGCTAGCAGCTTAGCCCTGGGGGGTGAAGCTTTCTTT. Its protein is CASSLALGGEAFF. The full variable domain, with the rest looked up from reference TRBV7-7 and TRBJ1-1, is GAGVSQSPRYKVTKRGQDVTLRCDPISSHATLYWYQQALGQGPEFLTYFNYEAQPDKSGLPSDRFSAERPEGSISTLTIQRTEQRDSAMYRCASSLALGGEAFFGQGTRLTVV.